The 11 T cell receptor beta chains in this list originate from one sample, sequenced in a study of T cell responses to AZD1222 COVID-19 vaccine. Assay: immunoSEQ multiplex PCR; the TCRdb copy retains only in-frame clones and omits some. The sample lists some 190,000 clones, 92% seen once, with around 1.9% in the top ten. The specimen was peripheral blood, collected 28 days after the second AZD1222 dose. The receptors stem from an adult who received the AZD1222 COVID-19 vaccine.

The V gene is TRBV3-1 (or the pseudogene TRBV3-2), the J gene TRBJ1-6; 8 bases fit TRBD1. Germline CDR1 LGHDT, CDR2 YNNKEL (reference sequence). J gave up 7 bases and V 4 bases, and 6 bases lay outside the gene matches. This CDR3 has 15 residues. CDR3 nucleotides: TGTGCCAGCAGCCCAGCCGGGACAGGCAATTCACCCCTCCACTTT. Protein product: CASSPAGTGNSPLHF.

V and J are TRBV11-1 and TRBJ2-1; tentatively, D is TRBD2 (6 bases). The V end lost 5 bases, the J end lost 3 bases, and 17 bases lay between the germline ends. Germline-derived CDR1 and CDR2 are SGHAT and FQDESV (reference sequence). There are 16 residues in the CDR3. The CDR3 region has the DNA TGTGCCAGCAGCCTTCGCGCGCAGGGAGGCTACAATGAGCAGTTCTTC. This gives the protein CASSLRAQGGYNEQFF.

The chain links TRBV28 to TRBJ2-3; 11 bases fit TRBD2. This CDR3 contains 15 residues. J gave up 1 base and V 6 bases, and 3 bases lay outside the gene matches. Germline lookup yields CDR1 MDHEN and CDR2 SYDVKM. The CDR3, as DNA: TGTGCCAGCAGCGTAGCGGGGGGGCGCACAGATACGCAGTATTTT. Residues: CASSVAGGRTDTQYF.

The V call is TRBV9, the J call TRBJ1-1, with unresolved D. The CDR3 runs to 13 residues. Germline V gene data show CDR1 as SGDLS and CDR2 as YYNGEE. V shed 3 bases and J shed 3 bases, with 9 bases lying between them. The CDR3 sequence: CASSARPDTEAFF. CDR3 DNA: TGTGCCAGCAGCGCCCGCCCGGACACTGAAGCTTTCTTT.

CDR3: CASSLRKNTEAFF. The CDR3 DNA reads TGTGCCAGCAGTTTACGGAAAAACACTGAAGCTTTCTTT. The chain recombines TRBV27 with TRBJ1-1, with unresolved D. Per the germline V gene, CDR1 is MNHEY and CDR2 is SMNVEV (reference sequence). The V end was cut by 2 bases, the J end by 2 bases, with 6 bases between. This CDR3 comprises 13 residues.

The chain is built from TRBV28 and TRBJ1-1; 7 nucleotides match TRBD1. The CDR3 loop spans 14 amino acids. Germline trimming cut 6 bases from V and 3 bases from J; bases unmatched to any gene: 7. The germline CDR1 and CDR2 sequences are MDHEN and SYDVKM. CDR3 coding DNA: TGTGCCAGCAGGGACGGGACAGACTACACTGAAGCTTTCTTT. The encoded protein is CASRDGTDYTEAFF.

This clone has a single count. V and J are TRBV27 and TRBJ1-4; the D gene is possibly TRBD1 (5 bases). Germline V gene lookup returns CDR1 MNHEY and CDR2 SMNVEV (reference sequence). V gave up 5 bases and J gave up 0 bases, with 16 bases separating them. CDR3 length equals 17 residues. The CDR3 DNA sequence: TGTGCCAGCAGTCGGGGTGGGGACTTTGCAACTAATGAAAAACTGTTTTTT. Its translation is CASSRGGDFATNEKLFF.

This chain uses TRBV28 with TRBJ1-2; D remains unclear. This CDR3 is 13 amino acids long. The germline V gene encodes CDR1 MDHEN and CDR2 SYDVKM. Trimming took off 6 bases at V and 7 bases at J, with 15 bases between the two ends. The CDR3 bases are TGTGCCAGCAGCCCCGGTAGGAAAGGTGGCTACACCTTC. Protein product: CASSPGRKGGYTF.

A few counts support this clone. The chain joins TRBV4-2 to TRBJ2-1, with D tentatively TRBD2 (7 bases). V lost 1 base and J 9 bases, leaving 16 bases between the germline ends. Germline V CDR1 and CDR2: LGHNA, YNFKEQ. This CDR3 has 15 amino acids. The CDR3 loop is CASSQAPVGGPEQFF. As DNA, the CDR3 is TGTGCCAGCAGCCAAGCGCCGGTGGGGGGGCCTGAGCAGTTCTTC.

The chain is built from TRBV5-3 and TRBJ2-5; unclear D gene. TRBV5-3 is treated as an ORF (open reading frame) with a function not yet certain. This CDR3 is 13 amino acids long. V lost 0 bases to trimming and J lost 1 base, with 4 bases between them. The DNA of the CDR3 is TGTGCCAGAAGCTTGGTCGCCCAAGAGACCCAGTACTTC. This codes for CARSLVAQETQYF.

This clone came up once. This rearrangement joins TRBV4-1 to TRBJ1-6; 7 bases match TRBD1. The CDR3 is 18 amino acids. CDR1 MGHRA and CDR2 YSYEKL come from the germline V gene. The ends lost 0 bases at V and 7 bases at J; junction bases unmatched: 12. The DNA of the CDR3 is TGCGCCAGCAGCCAAGATCTATCCAGGGGGGAGAGGAATTCACCCCTCCACTTT. This sequence encodes CASSQDLSRGERNSPLHF.